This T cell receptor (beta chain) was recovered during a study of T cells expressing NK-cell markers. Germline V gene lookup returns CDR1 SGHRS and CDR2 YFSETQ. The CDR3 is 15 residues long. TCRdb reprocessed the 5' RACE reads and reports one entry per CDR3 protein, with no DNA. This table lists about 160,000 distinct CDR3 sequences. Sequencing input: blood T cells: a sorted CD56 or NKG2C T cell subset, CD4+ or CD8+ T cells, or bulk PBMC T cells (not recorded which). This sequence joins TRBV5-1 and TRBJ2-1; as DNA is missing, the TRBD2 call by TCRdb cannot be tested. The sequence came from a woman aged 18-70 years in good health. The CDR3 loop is CASSSLAGGENEQFF.